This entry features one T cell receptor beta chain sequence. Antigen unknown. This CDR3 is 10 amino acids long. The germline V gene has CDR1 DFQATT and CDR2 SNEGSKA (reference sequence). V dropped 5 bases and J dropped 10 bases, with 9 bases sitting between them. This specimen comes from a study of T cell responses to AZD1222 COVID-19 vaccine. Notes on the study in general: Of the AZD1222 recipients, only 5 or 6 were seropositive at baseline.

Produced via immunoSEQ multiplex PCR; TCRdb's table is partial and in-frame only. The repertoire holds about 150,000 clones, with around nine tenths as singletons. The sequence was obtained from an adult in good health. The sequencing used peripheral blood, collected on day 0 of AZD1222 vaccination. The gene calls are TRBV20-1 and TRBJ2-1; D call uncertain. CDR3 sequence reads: CSAPISEQFF. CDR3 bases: TGCAGTGCTCCCATTTCCGAGCAGTTCTTC.